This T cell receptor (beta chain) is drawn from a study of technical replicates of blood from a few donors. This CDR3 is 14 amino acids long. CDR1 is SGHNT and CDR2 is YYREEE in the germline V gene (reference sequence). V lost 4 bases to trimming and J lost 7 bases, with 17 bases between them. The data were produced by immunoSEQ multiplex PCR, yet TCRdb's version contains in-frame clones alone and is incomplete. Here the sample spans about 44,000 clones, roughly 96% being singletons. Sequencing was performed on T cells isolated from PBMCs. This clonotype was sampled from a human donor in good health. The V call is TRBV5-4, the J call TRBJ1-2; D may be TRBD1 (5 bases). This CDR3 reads CASSTVGGTAGYTF. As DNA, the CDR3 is TGTGCCAGCAGCACGGTGGGAGGGACTGCTGGCTACACCTTC.